The 32 T cell receptor beta chains below all came from one sample that was sequenced in a study of regulatory T cells in long-lasting Graves disease (dated by TCRdb to the early 2020s). The time point label, read with the paper, signifies: persistent/refractory GD, antithyroid drugs over 5 years with positive TRAb. RNA was extracted from PBMCs in TRIzol for both TCR sequencing and RNA sequencing. The protocol used for the library was multiplex PCR. The reads were generated on an Illumina HiSeq 4000. iRepertoire HTBI primers and Arm-PCR amplification of CDR3 regions were used to construct TCR beta libraries. TCRdb reanalyzed the raw reads on its own, using fastp at Q25 for trimming and MiXCR for clone calling, and kept in-frame beta chains. CDR3 protein sequences are deduplicated, and each keeps its most common genes and DNA. The sample profile shows some 370,000 distinct CDR3 sequences; less than 25% of them were found once. The leading ten clones occupy less than 25% of the sample.

The sequencing used peripheral blood mononuclear cells (PBMCs), collected when the disease was refractory, from a patient treated with antithyroid drugs. Receptors originate from a female donor with Graves disease.

V gene TRBV7-9 combines with J gene TRBJ2-7, with D hard to call. Looked up from germline, CDR1 is SEHNR and CDR2 is FQNEAQ (reference sequence). Trimming cost V 0 bases and J 5 bases, with 11 bases left between them. This CDR3 has 14 amino acids. For the CDR3, the DNA is TGTGCCAGCAGCTTAGCAGGCAGCCAAAACGAGCAGTACTTC. Amino acids: CASSLAGSQNEQYF.

This clonotype has more than one count but fewer than ten. A much more abundant neighbour one base away suggests this may be a read error. The chain recombines TRBV30 with TRBJ2-4, with D perhaps matching TRBD2 (6 bases). V was trimmed by 0 bases and J by 8 bases, leaving 17 bases between them. Germline loops: CDR1 GTSNPN, CDR2 SVGIG (reference sequence). CDR3 length: 15 residues. DNA of the CDR3: TGTGCCTGGAGTGTTTGGAAGGGGCGGGATTACATTCAGTACTTC. It yields the protein CAWSVWKGRDYIQYF.

The V and J genes are TRBV5-1 and TRBJ2-5; 9 bases agree with TRBD2. The last part of the DNA fits TRBJ2-1 better; the J call may be wrong. CDR3 size: 14 residues. Germline V lookup: CDR1 SGHRS, CDR2 YFSETQ. The chain's CDR3 is CASSSASGKDEQFF. For the CDR3, the DNA is TGCGCCAGCAGCTCGGCTAGCGGGAAGGATGAGCAGTTCTTC.

This clonotype came up a few times. CDR3 in amino acids: CASSSFSTDSGNTIYF. For the CDR3, the DNA is TGTGCCAGCAGTTCGTTCTCTACAGACTCTGGAAACACCATATATTTT. V gene TRBV27 combines with J gene TRBJ1-3; no definite D call. The V end lost 4 bases, the J end lost 0 bases, and 13 bases lay between the germline ends. CDR3 size: 16 residues. Germline CDR1 and CDR2: MNHEY and SMNVEV (reference sequence).

This clonotype came up a few times. CDR3 in DNA: TGCAGCGCCAAGGGACAGGCAACCTACGAGCAGTACTTC. This encodes CSAKGQATYEQYF. This chain joins TRBV20-1 and TRBJ2-7; 8 bases match TRBD1. Germline CDR1 is DFQATT and CDR2 is SNEGSKA (reference sequence). This CDR3 has 13 residues.

This clonotype was detected only a few times. The rearrangement links TRBV29-1 to TRBJ2-5; 14 positions agree with TRBD2. The CDR3 is 16 amino acids. Trimming removed 7 bases from V and 4 bases from J; junction bases left unmatched: 11. Germline lookup yields CDR1 SQVTM and CDR2 ANQGSEA. The chain's CDR3 is CSADPRGTSGRETQYF. In DNA, the CDR3 is TGCAGCGCTGACCCGCGCGGGACTAGCGGGAGAGAGACCCAGTACTTC.

This clonotype has at least ten counts. This chain connects TRBV30 to TRBJ1-2; D not certain. The CDR3 loop spans 12 amino acids. The germline CDR1 and CDR2 sequences are GTSNPN and SVGIG (reference sequence). The germline V and J ends were trimmed by 1 base and 4 bases, with 7 bases remaining between them. The CDR3 sequence is CAWSARAYGYTF. The CDR3 region has the DNA TGTGCCTGGAGTGCGAGGGCCTATGGCTACACCTTC.

This clonotype was recorded many times. J is TRBJ1-2 and V is TRBV6-1; D gene unclear. V was trimmed by 0 bases and J by 6 bases, leaving 11 bases between them. Germline CDR1 and CDR2: MNHNS and SASEGT. This CDR3 is built from 14 residues. The CDR3 here is CASSEAGTADGYTF. The CDR3 region has the DNA TGTGCCAGCAGTGAAGCTGGAACGGCGGATGGCTACACCTTC.

This clonotype was found a few times. A far larger clone is one nucleotide away, so this likely arose from a read error. This chain links TRBV6-5 with TRBJ2-5; D is unresolved. CDR1 and CDR2 (germline): MNHEY, SVGAGI. There are 11 residues in the CDR3. This CDR3 reads CASTYGETQYF. The CDR3 DNA reads TGTGCCAGCACTTACGGGGAGACCCAGTACTTC.

V usage is TRBV7-2 and J usage is TRBJ1-3; no clear D gene. CDR3 length: 15 amino acids. The germline V gene has CDR1 SGHTA and CDR2 FQGNSA. V was cut by 3 bases and J by 0 bases, with 9 bases left in between. The CDR3 loop reads CASSFAESSGNTIYF. Written as DNA, the CDR3 is TGTGCCAGCAGCTTCGCGGAGAGCTCTGGAAACACCATATATTTT.

At least ten counts were recorded for this clonotype. The chain uses TRBV2 and TRBJ1-5; D call uncertain. Trimming took off 3 bases at V and 4 bases at J, with 4 bases between the two ends. Germline V CDR1 and CDR2: SNHLY, FYNNEI. This CDR3 contains 12 residues. The CDR3 reads CASSDLNQPQHF. CDR3 nucleotide sequence: TGTGCCAGCAGTGATCTGAATCAGCCCCAGCATTTT. Together with reference TRBV2 and TRBJ1-5, the CDR3 gives the full variable domain: EPEVTQTPSHQVTQMGQEVILRCVPISNHLYFYWYRQILGQKVEFLVSFYNNEISEKSEIFDDQFSVERPDGSNFTLKIRSTKLEDSAMYFCASSDLNQPQHFGDGTRLSIL.

The chain carries TRBV24-1 and TRBJ2-2; 7 bases are shared with TRBD1. The CDR3 has 13 residues. Germline V gene sequence: CDR1 KGHDR, CDR2 SFDVKD. V was clipped by 6 bases and J by 6 bases; unmatched bases: 3. CDR3 nucleotide sequence: TGTGCCACCAGTACAGGGGCGGCCGGGGAGCTGTTTTTT. Translated: CATSTGAAGELFF.

A few counts support this clonotype. The chain employs TRBV5-1 and TRBJ2-7; no firm D call. Trimming stripped 2 bases from V and 3 bases from J, with 15 bases between. Germline V gene lookup returns CDR1 SGHRS and CDR2 YFSETQ. The CDR3 has 15 residues. The CDR3 reads CASSLMTQLDYEQYF. For the CDR3, the DNA is TGCGCCAGCAGCTTAATGACTCAACTTGACTACGAGCAGTACTTC.

V usage is TRBV5-1 and J usage is TRBJ1-2; tentatively, D is TRBD1 (5 bases). V gave up 0 bases and J gave up 7 bases, with 7 bases separating them. This CDR3 contains 12 residues. Germline CDR1 and CDR2: SGHRS and YFSETQ. The CDR3 region has the DNA TGCGCCAGCAGCTTGGAAGGGGTTGGCTACACCTTC. Translation gives CASSLEGVGYTF.

V is TRBV18 and J is TRBJ1-1, with D possibly being TRBD1 (5 bases). With 3 bases removed from V and 3 bases from J, the gap between germline ends came to 11 bases. CDR1 KGHSH and CDR2 LQKENI come from the germline V gene. The CDR3 has 14 amino acids. This CDR3 is CASSPRIRDTEAFF. The CDR3 nucleotides read TGTGCCAGCTCACCCCGGATCAGGGACACTGAAGCTTTCTTT.

The chain uses TRBV7-9 and TRBJ2-7, with 11 bases fitting TRBD1. Germline assignment: CDR1 SEHNR and CDR2 FQNEAQ (reference sequence). V lost 5 bases to trimming and J lost 3 bases; unmatched junction nucleotides: 9. The CDR3 is made up of 16 amino acids. The CDR3 loop is CASSPVGQGAFYEQYF. The DNA of the CDR3 is TGTGCCAGCAGCCCAGTAGGACAGGGGGCTTTCTACGAGCAGTACTTC.

Many counts were recorded for this clonotype. The gene calls are TRBV11-2 and TRBJ2-7, with TRBD1 matching over 8 bases. V was clipped by 4 bases and J by 3 bases; unmatched bases: 11. The CDR3 extends over 16 amino acids. Germline-derived CDR1 and CDR2 are SGHAT and FQNNGV. In nucleotides, the CDR3 is TGTGCCAGCAGCTCCGGCGGGCGGACAGGGAGCTACGAGCAGTACTTC. Residues: CASSSGGRTGSYEQYF.

Only a few counts were recorded for this clonotype. A read error may explain this, as a much larger clone is one base away. CDR3 DNA sequence: TGTACCAGCAGCTCCCTCGGGGTTACCTATGGCTACACCTTC. This gives the protein CTSSSLGVTYGYTF. This rearrangement joins TRBV28 to TRBJ1-2; D gene uncertain. There are 14 residues in the CDR3. Germline V lookup: CDR1 MDHEN, CDR2 SYDVKM.

The chain uses TRBV12-3 or TRBV12-4 and TRBJ1-5; the D gene is possibly TRBD1 (6 bases). The CDR3 extends over 13 amino acids. V lost 6 bases to trimming and J lost 3 bases, with 9 bases between them. The CDR3 DNA is TGTGCCAGCAGGAGGACAGCCAATCAGCCCCAGCATTTT. Protein sequence: CASRRTANQPQHF.

There are a few counts of this clonotype. The chain combines TRBV10-3 with TRBJ2-2; D is possibly TRBD1 or TRBD2 (7 bases each). Trimming stripped 7 bases from V and 8 bases from J, with 17 bases between. This CDR3 has 14 residues. Germline CDR1 ENHRY, CDR2 SYGVKD. CDR3 sequence reads: CAITGTAGLGELFF. The CDR3 nucleotides are TGTGCCATCACCGGGACAGCGGGACTGGGGGAGCTGTTTTTT.

In its sample, this clonotype was seen many times. The chain links TRBV2 to TRBJ2-7; D might be TRBD1 (6 bases). Germline V gene sequence: CDR1 SNHLY, CDR2 FYNNEI. CDR3 size: 15 residues. V was cut by 4 bases and J by 4 bases, with 17 bases left in between. The DNA for the CDR3 is TGTGCCAGCAGTGTTGGGGGCGACCCAACTTACGAGCAGTACTTC. Amino acids: CASSVGGDPTYEQYF.

This clonotype came up many times. This chain connects TRBV7-2 to TRBJ2-7, with D perhaps TRBD1 (5 bases). This CDR3 is built from 12 residues. Germline assignment: CDR1 SGHTA and CDR2 FQGNSA. V lost 5 bases and J lost 4, with 9 bases in between. CDR3 in DNA: TGTGCCAGCAGCCTGACAGCTTACGAGCAGTACTTC. Translating gives CASSLTAYEQYF.

A few counts support this clonotype. The chain uses TRBV20-1 and TRBJ1-1; possibly TRBD1 for D (5 bases). There are 15 residues in the CDR3. Between the trimmed V and J ends, which lost 0 bases and 5 bases, there was a span of 16 bases. CDR1 is DFQATT and CDR2 is SNEGSKA in the germline V gene (reference sequence). CDR3: CSARDPRVGGTEAFF. Written as DNA, the CDR3 is TGCAGTGCTAGAGACCCCAGGGTCGGGGGGACTGAAGCTTTCTTT.

This clonotype showed up just a few times. This chain uses TRBV28 with TRBJ2-7, with TRBD1 matching 7 bases. This CDR3 has 14 residues. Unmatched junction bases numbered 5, after V lost 4 bases and J lost 2 bases. Per germline, CDR1 MDHEN and CDR2 SYDVKM. In DNA form, the CDR3 reads TGTGCCAGCAGTTCAACCCAGGGGGCCTACGAGCAGTACTTC. This sequence encodes CASSSTQGAYEQYF.

The J gene is TRBJ1-4, the V gene TRBV7-8; D is possibly TRBD1 (6 bases). The CDR3 is 15 residues long. Germline CDR1 SGHVS, CDR2 FQNEAQ. Deletions cut 1 base from V and 7 bases from J, with 13 bases between. CDR3 region: CASSLGGGVGEKLFF. CDR3 bases: TGTGCCAGCAGCTTAGGGGGGGGCGTAGGTGAAAAACTGTTTTTT.

This clonotype was recorded a few times. A read error is possible here, since a much larger clone lies one base away. J is TRBJ2-7 and V is TRBV2, with TRBD2 as a possible D gene (5 bases). CDR1 and CDR2 from the germline V gene are SNHLY and FYNNEI. V gave up 7 bases and J gave up 3 bases, with 13 bases separating them. The CDR3 sequence is 13 residues long. Here the CDR3 DNA reads TGTGCCAGCATCCGGGTAGCGAACTACGAGCAGTACTTC. Translation gives CASIRVANYEQYF.

This clonotype was seen many times. The V call is TRBV7-2, the J call TRBJ2-7; 7 nucleotides agree with TRBD2. This CDR3 has 14 residues. The germline CDR1 and CDR2 sequences are SGHTA and FQGNSA. V lost 3 bases, J lost 6 bases, and 8 bases stayed unmatched. In DNA, the CDR3 is TGTGCCAGCAGCTTTTCTTCCGGACTAGGCGAGCAGTACTTC. Protein: CASSFSSGLGEQYF.

This clonotype was counted ten times or more. The chain is built from TRBV29-1 and TRBJ1-1; 8 nucleotides line up with TRBD1. In germline, CDR1 is SQVTM, CDR2 ANQGSEA. V dropped 2 bases and J dropped 0; count of bases not matched to a gene: 2. The length of the CDR3 is 14 residues. The CDR3 reads CSVETGGLNTEAFF. For the CDR3, the DNA is TGCAGCGTTGAAACAGGGGGTCTGAACACTGAAGCTTTCTTT.

V and J are TRBV20-1 and TRBJ1-2, with no clear D. Germline V CDR1 and CDR2: DFQATT, SNEGSKA (reference sequence). This CDR3 is 13 amino acids long. Trimming shortened V by 1 base and J by 3 bases, and 9 bases separated the two germline ends. The CDR3 nucleotides are TGCAGTGCTAGAGTGACGAGCTACTATGGCTACACCTTC. Its translation is CSARVTSYYGYTF.

The V gene is TRBV3-1, the J gene TRBJ1-4; D might be TRBD1 (5 bases). V was shortened by 4 bases and J by 5 bases, with 14 bases between the two germline ends. This CDR3 has 15 residues. Germline lookup yields CDR1 LGHDT and CDR2 YNNKEL (reference sequence). The CDR3 sequence: CASSPDWRGNEKLFF. CDR3 in DNA: TGTGCCAGCAGCCCCGATTGGAGGGGAAATGAAAAACTGTTTTTT.

This clonotype was seen more than once but under ten times. V gene TRBV10-3 combines with J gene TRBJ2-2, with 7 bases fitting TRBD1. The CDR3 spans 15 residues. Germline CDR1 is ENHRY and CDR2 is SYGVKD. V gave up 9 bases and J gave up 1 base; unmatched junction bases: 8. The CDR3 DNA follows: TGTGCCATTCAATCGGACAGGAAGAACACCGGGGAGCTGTTTTTT. Translating it yields CAIQSDRKNTGELFF.

J is TRBJ2-7 and V is TRBV11-2; D uncertain. The V gene lost 4 bases and the J gene lost 5 bases, with 15 bases spanning the gap. The V gene's germline CDR1 is SGHAT and CDR2 FQNNGV. The CDR3 runs to 14 residues. The CDR3 coding sequence is TGTGCCAGCAGCTCCGCGACAAGGCCCCACGAGCAGTACTTC. Translated, it gives CASSSATRPHEQYF.